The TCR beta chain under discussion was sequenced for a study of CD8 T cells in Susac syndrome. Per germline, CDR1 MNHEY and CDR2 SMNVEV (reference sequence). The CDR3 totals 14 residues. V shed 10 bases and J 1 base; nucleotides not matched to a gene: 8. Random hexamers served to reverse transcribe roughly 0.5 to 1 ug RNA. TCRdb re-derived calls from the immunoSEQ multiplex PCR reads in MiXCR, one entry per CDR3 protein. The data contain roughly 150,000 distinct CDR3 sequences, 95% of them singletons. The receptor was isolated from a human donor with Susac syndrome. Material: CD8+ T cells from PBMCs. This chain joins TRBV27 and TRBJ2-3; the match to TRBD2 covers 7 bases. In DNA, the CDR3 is TGTGCCACCACTGCTCTAGCGGGCACAGATACGCAGTATTTT. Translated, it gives CATTALAGTDTQYF.